The TCR beta chain described here comes from a study of CD8+ T cells in alopecia areata. The V gene's germline CDR1 is SNHLY and CDR2 FYNNEI. The CDR3 has 14 residues. V was pared by 8 bases and J by 3 bases, with 14 bases between. Extraction of RNA preceded its reverse transcription into cDNA, which served as the sequencing template. The method was immunoSEQ multiplex PCR; TCRdb's version includes in-frame clones alone and lacks a portion of them. In the table there are about 110,000 clones, 55% to 60% of which are singletons. Sequences were obtained from NKG2D-low CD8+ T cells sorted from blood. J is TRBJ2-1 and V is TRBV2; D not certain. The clonotype was recovered from a human donor with alopecia areata. This CDR3 is CASAEFSVYNEQFF. CDR3 DNA sequence: TGTGCCAGCGCCGAATTTTCGGTCTACAATGAGCAGTTCTTC.